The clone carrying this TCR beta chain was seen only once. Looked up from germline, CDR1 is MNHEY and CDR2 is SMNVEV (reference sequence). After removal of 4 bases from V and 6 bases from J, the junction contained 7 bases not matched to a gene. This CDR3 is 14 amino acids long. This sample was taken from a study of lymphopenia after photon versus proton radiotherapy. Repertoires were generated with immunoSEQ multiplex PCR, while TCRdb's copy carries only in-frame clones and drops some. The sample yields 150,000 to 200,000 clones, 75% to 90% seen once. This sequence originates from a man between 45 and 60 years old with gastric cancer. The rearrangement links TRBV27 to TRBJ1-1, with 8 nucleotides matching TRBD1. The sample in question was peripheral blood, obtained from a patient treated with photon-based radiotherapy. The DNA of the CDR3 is TGTGCCAGCAGTTCTACAGGGGGGAGGGCTGAAGCTTTCTTT. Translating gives CASSSTGGRAEAFF.